The T cell receptor beta chain described here comes from a study of cytomegalovirus exposure and HLA in healthy donors. Both 60 Vbeta primers and 13 Jbeta primers went into the PCR. Sequencing was performed with immunoSEQ multiplex PCR; in TCRdb, only in-frame clones are kept and a portion is missing. The sample includes roughly 170,000 clones, roughly 80% seen only once; the top ten take 0.77%. General study findings and limits: Later analysis suggested links between common viral pathogens and several top significant clusters. Specificity of a few CMV-associated chains for CMV antigens was verified in vitro. Donors were assumed by presence/absence analyses to have roughly uniform sequencing depth.

Of note for this clone: Its antigen is unidentified.

Healthy bone marrow donors made up the donors. This receptor was taken from a woman younger than 35 in good health and CMV-seronegative. The material sequenced was PBMCs.

The CDR3 reads CASSRDPRGRGQTLYGYTF. CDR3 nucleotide sequence: TGTGCCAGCAGCCGAGACCCGAGAGGTAGGGGGCAAACGCTCTATGGCTACACCTTC. This rearrangement joins TRBV28 to TRBJ1-2; 7 nucleotides line up with TRBD1. Germline V gene lookup returns CDR1 MDHEN and CDR2 SYDVKM. The CDR3 totals 19 residues. The V segment lost 6 bases and the J segment 4 bases; nucleotides outside the gene matches: 23.